A selection of T cell receptor beta chains follows, all from one sample in a study of cytomegalovirus exposure and HLA in healthy donors. The repertoire was sequenced with immunoSEQ multiplex PCR; TCRdb's copy has only in-frame clones and lacks some. The sample consists of about 120,000 clones, around 70% of them appearing once. Sequencing used PBMCs. All receptors derive from a woman aged 40 to 50 in good health and CMV-seropositive. Each CDR3 is given with its conserved first and last residue. The D gene is left open where the match is weak. Rows may omit the clone size; those that give it use once, few, many or a size class.

>TRBD1|TRBV11-3|NA|TRBJ2-2
CASSPGQGLNPGELFF
TGTGCCAGCTCCCCGGGACAGGGTCTGAACCCCGGGGAGCTGTTTTTT
>TRBD2|TRBV10-3|once|TRBJ2-7
CAISDQPGGVGEQYF
TGTGCCATCAGTGACCAACCTGGGGGGGTGGGGGAGCAGTACTTC
>NA|TRBV10-3|NA|TRBJ1-1
CAISPGEMNTEAFF
TGTGCCATCAGTCCGGGGGAGATGAACACTGAAGCTTTCTTT
>NA|TRBV11-2|NA|TRBJ2-3
CASSSPGTSTDTQYF
TGTGCCAGCAGCTCCCCCGGGACTAGCACAGATACGCAGTATTTT
>NA|TRBV9|NA|TRBJ1-4
CASSVGGSTNEKLFF
TGTGCCAGCAGCGTAGGAGGATCAACTAATGAAAAACTGTTTTTT
>NA|TRBV19|NA|TRBJ2-7
CASSISRFYYEQYF
TGTGCCAGTAGTATTTCTAGGTTCTACTACGAGCAGTACTTC
>NA|TRBV4-3|NA|TRBJ1-2
CASSQEGVKGYRTNYGYTF
TGCGCCAGCAGCCAAGAGGGTGTGAAAGGTTACAGAACTAACTATGGCTACACCTTC
>NA|TRBV10-3|NA|TRBJ1-1
CATARQRTEAFF
TGTGCCACAGCCCGACAGAGGACTGAAGCTTTCTTT
>TRBD2|TRBV4-2|NA|TRBJ2-3
CASSQDPPGGDTDTQYF
TGTGCCAGCAGCCAAGATCCCCCGGGGGGGGACACAGATACGCAGTATTTT
>TRBD2|TRBV25-1|once|TRBJ2-2
CASSELAGGRTGELFF
TGTGCCAGCAGTGAGTTAGCGGGGGGCCGCACCGGGGAGCTGTTTTTT
>NA|TRBV6-4|NA|TRBJ2-5
CAIKRGTQETQYF
TGTGCCATCAAACGGGGTACCCAAGAGACCCAGTACTTC
>TRBD1|TRBV13|NA|TRBJ1-1
CASSTRTGGTEAFF
TGTGCCAGCAGCACCAGGACAGGGGGCACTGAAGCTTTCTTT
>NA|TRBV7-6|once|TRBJ1-6
CASSLDGRDNSPLHF
TGTGCCAGCAGCTTAGACGGGAGGGATAATTCACCCCTCCACTTT
>TRBD1|TRBV2|NA|TRBJ1-6
CASSDIQGIGNSPLHF
TGTGCCAGCAGTGATATACAGGGGATCGGTAATTCACCCCTCCACTTT
>NA|TRBV7-9|NA|TRBJ1-2
CASSNTDRPLNYGYTF
TGTGCCAGCAGCAACACCGACAGGCCACTTAACTATGGCTACACCTTC
>TRBD1|TRBV7-2|many|TRBJ1-1
CASSLVALTGRTEAFF
TGTGCCAGCAGCCTAGTGGCATTGACAGGGAGGACTGAAGCTTTCTTT
>NA|TRBV7-9|NA|TRBJ1-4
CASSQKRVTNEKLFF
TGTGCCAGCAGTCAGAAGCGAGTTACTAATGAAAAACTGTTTTTT
>TRBD1|TRBV7-3|NA|TRBJ1-6
CASSWDRGNSPLHF
TGTGCCAGCAGCTGGGACAGGGGTAATTCACCCCTCCACTTT
>NA|TRBV4-3|NA|TRBJ1-2
CASSQDQHREDGYTF
TGCGCCAGCAGCCAAGATCAGCACAGGGAAGATGGCTACACCTTC
>TRBD1|TRBV5-4|once|TRBJ1-1
CASSLADRPNTEAFF
TGTGCCAGCAGCTTGGCGGACAGGCCGAACACTGAAGCTTTCTTT
>NA|TRBV28|NA|TRBJ2-2
CASSLYGGLDTGELFF
TGTGCCAGCAGTTTATACGGGGGGCTTGATACCGGGGAGCTGTTTTTT
>NA|TRBV18|NA|TRBJ1-1
CASSPRREAPETEAFF
TGTGCCAGCTCACCACGGCGGGAAGCACCCGAGACTGAAGCTTTCTTT
>NA|TRBV7-9|NA|TRBJ1-1
CASSPADTEAFF
TGTGCCAGCAGCCCGGCGGACACTGAAGCTTTCTTT
>NA|TRBV18|few|TRBJ1-1
CASSPSRGYEAFF
TGTGCCAGCTCACCAAGCAGGGGCTATGAAGCTTTCTTT
>TRBD1|TRBV29-1|few|TRBJ2-7
CSVTDRSVGNYEQYF
TGCAGCGTGACGGACAGGTCGGTTGGCAACTACGAGCAGTACTTC
>NA|TRBV2|few|TRBJ1-1
CASKERGTEAFF
TGTGCCAGCAAGGAGCGGGGGACTGAAGCTTTCTTT
>TRBD1|TRBV6-1|NA|TRBJ1-2
CASVRDRADGYTF
TGTGCCAGCGTCCGCGACAGGGCGGATGGCTACACCTTC
>TRBD2|TRBV5-4|NA|TRBJ2-5
CASSSRLAGGVETQYF
TGTGCCAGCAGTTCTCGACTAGCGGGGGGAGTAGAGACCCAGTACTTC
>NA|TRBV4-1|few|TRBJ2-5
CASSQDGRVIETQYF
TGCGCCAGCAGCCAAGATGGGCGAGTTATAGAGACCCAGTACTTC
>NA|TRBV19|NA|TRBJ1-3
CATYREGNTIYF
TGTGCCACCTACAGGGAGGGAAACACCATATATTTT
>TRBD2|TRBV5-1|NA|TRBJ2-1
CASSLPSGVAYNEQFF
TGCGCCAGCAGCTTGCCTAGCGGGGTCGCCTACAATGAGCAGTTCTTC
>NA|TRBV7-8|NA|TRBJ1-5
CASSLGSISVQPQHF
TGTGCCAGCAGCTTAGGGAGTATTTCGGTACAGCCCCAGCATTTT
>NA|TRBV6-1|NA|TRBJ2-5
CASSGDTVRETQYF
TGTGCCAGCAGTGGTGACACGGTACGGGAGACCCAGTACTTC
>TRBD2|TRBV4-1|once|TRBJ2-7
CASSQGLAGGHYEQYF
TGCGCCAGCAGCCAAGGGCTAGCGGGGGGCCACTACGAGCAGTACTTC
>TRBD1|TRBV2|NA|TRBJ2-7
CASGSSTGDLTGEQYF
TGTGCCAGCGGAAGTTCGACAGGGGATCTGACGGGGGAGCAGTACTTC
>NA|TRBV18|NA|TRBJ1-1
CASSPSGGDTEAFF
TGTGCCAGCTCACCGTCCGGGGGGGACACTGAAGCTTTCTTT
>TRBD1|TRBV2|NA|TRBJ2-7
CASTLDRGHEQYF
TGTGCCAGCACCCTGGACAGGGGCCACGAGCAGTACTTC
>NA|TRBV6-5|NA|TRBJ1-3
CASQRQISGNTIYF
TGTGCCAGCCAGCGGCAGATCTCTGGAAACACCATATATTTT
>TRBD1|TRBV5-1|NA|TRBJ2-2
CASSLGQGNTGELFF
TGCGCCAGCAGCTTAGGACAGGGGAACACCGGGGAGCTGTTTTTT
>NA|TRBV19|NA|TRBJ1-1
CATTGQKNTEAFF
TGTGCCACAACGGGACAAAAGAACACTGAAGCTTTCTTT
>TRBD1|TRBV4-1|NA|TRBJ1-6
CASSPGQHYNSPLHF
TGCGCCAGCAGCCCGGGACAGCACTATAATTCACCCCTCCACTTT
>NA|TRBV6-6|NA|TRBJ1-4
CASSYFSLGEKLFF
TGTGCCAGCAGTTACTTCTCACTCGGTGAAAAACTGTTTTTT
>NA|TRBV2|NA|TRBJ2-7
CASSVGLHYEQYF
TGTGCCAGCAGTGTGGGACTCCACTACGAGCAGTACTTC
>NA|TRBV7-7|NA|TRBJ1-1
CASSQGNEAFF
TGTGCCAGCAGCCAGGGCAACGAAGCTTTCTTT